This entry lists 23 T cell receptor beta chains sequenced from one sample in a study of spatial heterogeneity in lung cancer. TCRdb recomputed calls from the 5' RACE reads with MiXCR, one row per CDR3 protein. The sample records around 40,000 distinct CDR3 sequences, approximately 5.2% being singletons. Time point indicated: sample taken at primary tumor resection. This sample comprised PBMCs, obtained at surgery. Every receptor here comes from a female donor with early-stage non-small cell lung cancer.

The chain is built from TRBV12-3 or TRBV12-4 and TRBJ1-2, with 7 nucleotides matching TRBD1. The CDR3 totals 15 residues. With 2 bases clipped from V and 2 bases from J, the junction kept 5 bases outside the gene matches. As DNA, the CDR3 is TGTGCCAGCAGTTTACGTGGACAGGCAAACTATGGCTACACCTTC. Translation gives CASSLRGQANYGYTF.

This clonotype was observed at least ten times. V gene TRBV20-1 combines with J gene TRBJ2-1; 8 nucleotides line up with TRBD2. Germline trimming cut 0 bases from V and 10 bases from J; bases unmatched to any gene: 11. This CDR3 region has 15 residues. CDR1 is DFQATT and CDR2 is SNEGSKA in the germline V gene (reference sequence). In DNA, the CDR3 is TGCAGTGCTAGAGAAACGGGGGGGCCCCGTATGGAGCAGTTCTTC. Its protein product is CSARETGGPRMEQFF.

This chain links TRBV5-1 with TRBJ2-3, with D tentatively TRBD2 (7 bases). CDR3 length equals 15 residues. Trimming stripped 7 bases from V and 2 bases from J, with 17 bases between. Germline CDR1 SGHRS, CDR2 YFSETQ. Here the CDR3 reads CASSSRGGPTDTQYF. CDR3 coding DNA: TGCGCCAGCTCCTCGAGGGGGGGACCCACAGATACGCAGTATTTT.

This clonotype appeared many times. The chain has TRBV9 and TRBJ2-2, with D tentatively TRBD1 (5 bases). Germline assignment: CDR1 SGDLS and CDR2 YYNGEE. Trimming shortened V by 1 base and J by 0 bases, and 10 bases separated the two germline ends. This CDR3 has 16 residues. CDR3 residues: CASSVFGQPNTGELFF. DNA for the CDR3: TGTGCCAGCAGCGTATTTGGACAACCGAACACCGGGGAGCTGTTTTTT.

This clonotype was seen ten or more times. The chain has TRBV27 and TRBJ2-7; possibly TRBD1 for D (5 bases). The CDR3 is made up of 14 amino acids. CDR1 is MNHEY and CDR2 is SMNVEV in the germline V gene (reference sequence). V shed 3 bases and J shed 0 bases, with 9 bases lying between them. The DNA for the CDR3 is TGTGCCAGCAGTTTCCAGGGTAGCTCCTACGAGCAGTACTTC. Amino acid sequence: CASSFQGSSYEQYF.

This clonotype has a count of ten or more. The rearrangement joins TRBV28 to TRBJ1-6; D gene ambiguous. Germline lookup yields CDR1 MDHEN and CDR2 SYDVKM. The CDR3 spans 16 residues. Trimming cost V 2 bases and J 1 base, with 9 bases left between them. CDR3 in amino acids: CASSLEEGSYNSPLHF. The CDR3 nucleotides read TGTGCCAGCAGTTTAGAGGAGGGATCCTATAATTCACCCCTCCACTTT.

This clonotype has a count of ten or more. V and J are TRBV20-1 and TRBJ2-7; TRBD2 agrees at 8 bases. The J segment lost 3 bases and the V segment lost 2 bases, leaving 6 bases of the junction unmatched. CDR1 DFQATT and CDR2 SNEGSKA come from the germline V gene (reference sequence). The CDR3 covers 14 residues. CDR3 sequence reads: CSARKILADYEQYF. In DNA form, the CDR3 reads TGCAGTGCTAGAAAAATACTAGCGGACTACGAGCAGTACTTC.

The sample holds many counts of this clonotype. This rearrangement joins TRBV3-1 to TRBJ2-5, with 7 nucleotides matching TRBD2. Trimming removed 1 base from V and 2 bases from J; junction bases left unmatched: 4. In germline, CDR1 is LGHDT, CDR2 YNNKEL (reference sequence). This CDR3 contains 15 residues. CDR3 protein: CASSQVPGGQETQYF. In DNA, the CDR3 is TGTGCCAGCAGCCAAGTCCCGGGGGGACAAGAGACCCAGTACTTC.

This clonotype was seen many times. The junction differs from germline at one of its ends, possibly a read error. The chain recombines TRBV2 with TRBJ1-6, with TRBD1 identical over 11 bases. The CDR3 length is 15 residues. In germline, CDR1 is SNHLY, CDR2 FYNNEI. The CDR3 nucleotides are TGTGCCAGCACTGAAGGACAGGGGGCGTATTCACCCCTCCACTTT. The encoded protein is CASTEGQGAYSPLHF. Full variable domain (outside the CDR3, taken from reference TRBV2 and TRBJ1-6): EPEVTQTPSHQVTQMGQEVILRCVPISNHLYFYWYRQILGQKVEFLVSFYNNEISEKSEIFDDQFSVERPDGSNFTLKIRSTKLEDSAMYFCASTEGQGAYSPLHFGNGTRLTVT.

At least ten counts were recorded for this clonotype. The chain's CDR3 is CATSRGDSSKGDTQYF. CDR3 sequence (DNA): TGTGCCACCAGCAGAGGCGACAGCTCCAAGGGAGATACGCAGTATTTT. The gene calls are TRBV15 and TRBJ2-3, with TRBD1 as a possible D gene (5 bases). Per the germline V gene, CDR1 is LNHNV and CDR2 is YYDKDF (reference sequence). The CDR3 is made up of 16 amino acids. V was pared by 1 base and J by 5 bases, with 16 bases between.

This clonotype occurred many times. The gene calls are TRBV12-3 or TRBV12-4 and TRBJ1-5; unclear D gene. The CDR3 extends over 14 amino acids. V was trimmed by 5 bases and J by 4 bases, leaving 12 bases between them. This CDR3 reads CASSALGLNQPQHF. The DNA for the CDR3 is TGTGCCAGCAGTGCCCTTGGACTGAATCAGCCCCAGCATTTT.

This chain uses TRBV12-3 or TRBV12-4 with TRBJ1-2; maybe TRBD1 (6 bases). The CDR3 is 13 amino acids. Trimming removed 1 base from V and 8 bases from J, with 11 bases in between. CDR3 residues: CASSLGTVGGYTF. In DNA form, the CDR3 reads TGTGCCAGCAGTTTAGGGACAGTCGGGGGCTACACCTTC.

This clonotype was seen a few times. The rearrangement links TRBV5-1 to TRBJ2-1, with 12 bases identical to TRBD2. This CDR3 is 17 amino acids long. CDR1 and CDR2 from the germline V gene are SGHRS and YFSETQ. V was pared by 3 bases and J by 7 bases, with 11 bases of the junction left unmatched. The CDR3 reads CASSSRLAGDPGNEQFF. DNA for the CDR3: TGCGCCAGCAGCTCCCGACTAGCGGGGGACCCTGGGAATGAGCAGTTCTTC.

The sample holds many counts of this clonotype. The rearrangement joins TRBV10-3 to TRBJ2-1, with 12 bases aligning to TRBD2. V shed 6 bases, J shed 3 bases, and the junction held 12 bases outside the gene matches. Germline V lookup: CDR1 ENHRY, CDR2 SYGVKD. This CDR3 contains 18 residues. CDR3 bases: TGTGCCATCAGCCAACTAGCGGGGGGAAATATTCTCTACAATGAGCAGTTCTTC. It codes for CAISQLAGGNILYNEQFF.

This clonotype came up a few times. The chain employs TRBV4-3 and TRBJ2-1, with a possible D match to TRBD1 (6 bases). V was clipped by 0 bases and J by 10 bases, with 13 bases between them. Per germline, CDR1 LGHNA and CDR2 YSLEER. The CDR3 covers 14 residues. CDR3 residues: CASSQDPSGTEQFF. The CDR3 bases are TGCGCCAGCAGCCAAGATCCTTCCGGGACAGAGCAGTTCTTC.

This clonotype was seen more than once but under ten times. The rearrangement joins TRBV30 to TRBJ1-6; D is possibly TRBD1 (6 bases). The CDR3 runs 14 residues. Trimming pared 0 bases from V and 5 bases from J, leaving 8 bases between. Germline V lookup: CDR1 GTSNPN, CDR2 SVGIG (reference sequence). The CDR3 here is CAWSVAGDNSPLHF. The DNA of the CDR3 is TGTGCCTGGAGTGTCGCAGGGGATAATTCACCCCTCCACTTT.

This clonotype is judged medium-sized. J is TRBJ2-7 and V is TRBV29-1; perhaps D is TRBD1 or TRBD2 (7 bases each). This CDR3 is built from 13 residues. From germline, CDR1 is SQVTM and CDR2 ANQGSEA. The V end lost 4 bases, the J end lost 3 bases, and 13 bases lay between the germline ends. CDR3 sequence (DNA): TGCAGCGTTGTGACAGGGAGGGTCTACGAGCAGTACTTC. Translating gives CSVVTGRVYEQYF.

J is TRBJ1-1 and V is TRBV12-3 or TRBV12-4, with D uncertain. CDR3 length equals 14 residues. V lost 5 bases to trimming and J lost 5 bases, with 15 bases between them. CDR3 bases: TGTGCCAGCAGTCCCACAGTGGGGAGGACTGAAGCTTTCTTT. As protein: CASSPTVGRTEAFF.

This clonotype has ten or more counts. The gene calls are TRBV4-1 and TRBJ1-2, with D possibly matching TRBD1 (6 bases). CDR1 and CDR2 (germline): MGHRA, YSYEKL. V lost 7 bases to trimming and J lost 9 bases, with 24 bases between them. This CDR3 is 15 amino acids long. This chain's CDR3 is CASNPPGRGPMRYTF. In DNA form, the CDR3 reads TGCGCCAGCAATCCCCCTGGCAGGGGACCGATGCGCTACACCTTC.

This clonotype has at least ten counts. The V and J genes are TRBV4-1 and TRBJ2-2; a possible D gene is TRBD1 (5 bases). CDR1 and CDR2 from the germline V gene are MGHRA and YSYEKL. This CDR3 is built from 18 residues. Trimming stripped 1 base from V and 3 bases from J, with 18 bases between. CDR3 in DNA: TGCGCCAGCAGCCAAGTGGTTGGTGTGGGGCGCGACACCGGGGAGCTGTTTTTT. Translated: CASSQVVGVGRDTGELFF.

The table lists this clonotype with a few counts. The chain links TRBV27 to TRBJ2-1; D possibly matches TRBD1 or TRBD2 (5 bases each). V lost 2 bases to trimming and J lost 5 bases, with 16 bases between them. Germline values: CDR1 MNHEY, CDR2 SMNVEV (reference sequence). The CDR3 is 16 amino acids. The CDR3 coding sequence is TGTGCCAGCAGTTTAAGGGACCCCCGCATCGACAATGAGCAGTTCTTC. Protein product: CASSLRDPRIDNEQFF.

This clonotype was found once. This may stem from a read error, because a much larger clone lies one nucleotide away. This rearrangement joins TRBV20-1 to TRBJ2-7; a possible D gene is TRBD2 (6 bases). V lost 2 bases and J 3 bases, leaving 17 bases between the germline ends. There are 15 residues in the CDR3. Germline V gene lookup returns CDR1 DFQATT and CDR2 SNEGSKA (reference sequence). The CDR3 spells CSARSTDDGGYEQYF. The CDR3 DNA sequence: TGCAGTGCTAGATCCACCGATGACGGGGGCTACGAGCAGTACTTC.

In this sample, this clonotype turned up many times. The chain combines TRBV28 with TRBJ2-4; D tentatively reads TRBD1 or TRBD2 (6 bases each). Germline CDR1 MDHEN, CDR2 SYDVKM. The CDR3 length is 15 residues. Trimming stripped 6 bases from V and 6 bases from J, with 18 bases between. CDR3 coding DNA: TGTGCCAGCAGCCCGGAGGGGGACGTCTTAAACATTCAGTACTTC. Translation: CASSPEGDVLNIQYF.